This is a list of T cell receptor beta chains from one sample in a study of T cells in localized non-small cell lung cancer. TCRdb's table, derived via immunoSEQ multiplex PCR, lists solely in-frame clones and lacks some. The sample contains about 2,000 clones, 20% to 30% of which appear only once. Sequencing used normal lung tissue next to the tumor, obtained before any cancer treatment. These receptors were obtained from a male donor at least 60 years old with stage I lung adenocarcinoma. Each CDR3 is given with its conserved first and last residue. Each record gives: V gene, clone size, D gene, J gene, CDR3 protein, CDR3 DNA. A D gene is named only where the DNA matches it firmly. The size field is filled for only some rows; it gives once, few, many or a size class.

TRBV11-3	few	.	TRBJ2-3	CASSSRGGAGTDTQYF	TGTGCCAGCAGCTCTCGTGGGGGGGCAGGAACAGATACGCAGTATTTT
TRBV19	.	.	TRBJ2-1	CASSIGSNSYNEQFF	TGTGCCAGTAGTATAGGTAGTAACTCCTACAATGAGCAGTTCTTC
TRBV6-7	.	TRBD1	TRBJ2-6	CASRNRGQSSISGANVLTF	TGTGCCAGCAGAAACAGGGGGCAATCCTCCATCTCTGGGGCCAACGTCCTGACTTTC
TRBV9	.	.	TRBJ1-4	CASLRPPNEKLFF	TGTGCCAGCCTCAGGCCTCCTAATGAAAAACTGTTTTTT
TRBV29-1	.	.	TRBJ1-1	CSVGRLNTEAFF	TGCAGCGTGGGACGTCTGAACACTGAAGCTTTCTTT
TRBV11-3	few	.	TRBJ1-1	CASSLGTVNTEAFF	TGTGCCAGCAGCTTAGGGACAGTAAACACTGAAGCTTTCTTT
TRBV28	.	.	TRBJ2-5	CASSLTQPETQYF	TGTGCCAGCAGTTTAACCCAGCCCGAGACCCAGTACTTC
TRBV2	few	.	TRBJ2-2	CASSEWQNTGELFF	TGTGCCAGCAGTGAATGGCAGAATACCGGGGAGCTGTTTTTT
TRBV6-8	.	.	TRBJ1-5	CASSAGSNQPQHF	TGTGCCAGCAGTGCTGGGTCCAATCAGCCCCAGCATTTT
TRBV30	once	.	TRBJ2-1	CAWSLGGGEQFF	TGTGCCTGGAGTCTAGGGGGGGGTGAGCAGTTCTTC
TRBV6-8	large	.	TRBJ1-6	CASNIQVSPLHF	TGTGCCAGCAATATACAAGTTTCACCCCTCCACTTT
TRBV6-8	.	TRBD1	TRBJ1-2	CARIQGEGYGYTF	TGTGCCAGGATACAGGGGGAAGGGTATGGCTACACCTTC
TRBV6-8	few	TRBD1	TRBJ1-2	CASSDDRGSNYGYTF	TGTGCCAGCAGCGATGACAGGGGATCAAACTATGGCTACACCTTC
TRBV6-8	few	.	TRBJ1-5	CASSLYPQPQHF	TGTGCCAGCAGTCTATACCCGCAGCCCCAGCATTTT
TRBV9	few	.	TRBJ1-2	CASSEGQGSAYGYTF	TGTGCCAGCAGCGAAGGGCAGGGCAGTGCCTATGGCTACACCTTC
TRBV18	.	TRBD1	TRBJ2-1	CASLARARDRGSYNEQFF	TGTGCCAGCCTCGCACGGGCAAGGGACAGGGGGTCTTACAATGAGCAGTTCTTC
TRBV5-1	.	.	TRBJ1-1	CASSLGAGAGDAEAFF	TGCGCCAGCAGCTTGGGGGCGGGCGCGGGGGATGCTGAAGCTTTCTTT
TRBV30	.	TRBD1	TRBJ2-7	CAWSGTGQLQYF	TGTGCCTGGAGTGGGACAGGGCAGTTGCAGTACTTC
TRBV11-3	few	.	TRBJ2-7	CASSSTGSSYEQYF	TGTGCCAGCAGCTCGACAGGATCTTCCTACGAGCAGTACTTC
TRBV11-3	few	.	TRBJ2-2	CASSLDPGRGTTGELFF	TGTGCCAGCAGCTTAGATCCGGGCAGGGGAACAACCGGGGAGCTGTTTTTT
TRBV9	few	.	TRBJ2-3	CASTPSGGSDTQYF	TGTGCCAGCACCCCGTCCGGGGGCTCAGATACGCAGTATTTT
TRBV19	.	.	TRBJ1-5	CASSIVTGRGQPQHF	TGTGCCAGTAGTATAGTGACAGGCCGGGGACAGCCCCAGCATTTT
TRBV19	.	.	TRBJ2-2	CASSIKTTATNTGELFF	TGTGCCAGTAGTATAAAGACGACAGCTACGAACACCGGGGAGCTGTTTTTT
TRBV19	.	.	TRBJ1-4	CASSGGAGEKLFF	TGTGCCAGTAGTGGAGGGGCGGGCGAAAAACTGTTTTTT
TRBV30	few	.	TRBJ1-1	CAWSSARRATEAFF	TGTGCCTGGAGTAGTGCTCGCAGGGCCACTGAAGCTTTCTTT